This is a list of T cell receptor beta chains from one sample in a study of cytomegalovirus exposure and HLA in healthy donors. Repertoires were generated with immunoSEQ multiplex PCR, while TCRdb's copy carries only in-frame clones and drops some. The sample lists over 65,000 clones, about 93% occurring once. The source material was PBMCs. These receptors came from a woman aged 18-29 years in good health and CMV-seropositive. CDR3s include the opening cysteine and the closing phenylalanine or tryptophan. Each record gives: clone size, V gene, J gene, D gene, CDR3 protein, CDR3 DNA. The D gene is left open where the match is weak. Rows give clone size only sometimes, using once, few, many, or a class for an expanded clone.

>.|TRBV15|TRBJ2-6|.
CATSRDRSGANVLTF
TGTGCCACCAGCAGAGACCGCTCTGGGGCCAACGTCCTGACTTTC
>.|TRBV7-9|TRBJ2-2|TRBD2
CASSLTSGRTGELFF
TGTGCCAGCAGCCTAACTAGCGGGAGGACCGGGGAGCTGTTTTTT
>.|TRBV6-6|TRBJ2-3|TRBD2
CASSYSGRERDVQYF
TGTGCCAGCAGTTACTCGGGGAGGGAGCGGGACGTGCAGTATTTT
>.|TRBV7-9|TRBJ2-7|.
CASSVGLVPNYEQYF
TGTGCCAGCAGCGTAGGACTGGTCCCGAACTACGAGCAGTACTTC
>.|TRBV25-1|TRBJ1-1|.
CASSEDIVNTEAFF
TGTGCCAGCAGTGAGGACATAGTGAACACTGAAGCTTTCTTT
>.|TRBV9|TRBJ2-7|TRBD1
CASSVQTGEAYEQYF
TGTGCCAGCAGCGTTCAGACAGGGGAGGCCTACGAGCAGTACTTC
>.|TRBV5-4|TRBJ2-7|TRBD1
CASSLAGGQGFSYEQYF
TGTGCCAGCAGCTTGGCCGGGGGACAGGGATTTTCGTACGAGCAGTACTTC
>.|TRBV30|TRBJ2-2|TRBD2
CAWKRGVNTGELFF
TGTGCCTGGAAACGGGGGGTGAACACCGGGGAGCTGTTTTTT
>.|TRBV20-1|TRBJ2-5|TRBD2
CGGGQETQYF
TGTGGGGGGGGCCAAGAGACCCAGTACTTC
>.|TRBV5-5|TRBJ2-5|TRBD1
CASSQQGNPQETQYF
TGTGCCAGCAGCCAACAGGGGAACCCTCAAGAGACCCAGTACTTC
>.|TRBV7-3|TRBJ2-5|TRBD1
CASSIGTGGRETQYF
TGTGCCAGCAGCATAGGGACAGGGGGCCGTGAGACCCAGTACTTC
>few|TRBV6-5|TRBJ2-1|.
CASSYSADYNEQFF
TGTGCCAGCAGTTACTCGGCGGATTACAATGAGCAGTTCTTC
>.|TRBV19|TRBJ2-5|TRBD2
CASSTSGGLYF
TGTGCCAGTAGTACTAGCGGGGGGCTGTACTTC
>.|TRBV5-4|TRBJ2-2|.
CASSLGQEGTGELFF
TGTGCCAGCAGCTTGGGGCAGGAGGGCACCGGGGAGCTGTTTTTT
>.|TRBV5-1|TRBJ1-1|.
CASIPGRGDMNTEAFF
TGCGCCAGCATCCCGGGGAGGGGCGATATGAACACTGAAGCTTTCTTT
>.|TRBV5-1|TRBJ2-5|TRBD2
CASKPSGSETQYF
TGCGCCAGCAAACCTAGCGGGAGTGAGACCCAGTACTTC
>.|TRBV7-2|TRBJ1-2|.
CASSLVTIANYGYTF
TGTGCCAGCAGCTTAGTTACCATAGCTAACTATGGCTACACCTTC
>.|TRBV5-1|TRBJ2-7|TRBD1
CASSSLTGRAYEQYF
TGCGCCAGCAGCTCCTTGACAGGGCGCGCCTACGAGCAGTACTTC
>.|TRBV10-1|TRBJ2-1|TRBD2
CASSESGLAGREQFF
TGCGCCAGCAGTGAGTCGGGACTAGCGGGACGGGAGCAGTTCTTC
>.|TRBV5-5|TRBJ1-2|.
CASSPDTTQGYGYTF
TGTGCCAGCAGCCCGGACACAACACAGGGCTATGGCTACACCTTC
>.|TRBV5-4|TRBJ2-5|.
CASSLGGNQETQYF
TGTGCCAGCAGCTTGGGAGGGAACCAAGAGACCCAGTACTTC
>.|TRBV6-5|TRBJ1-1|.
CASSYAAPEEAFF
TGTGCCAGCAGTTACGCCGCCCCGGAGGAAGCTTTCTTT
>.|TRBV6-1|TRBJ2-7|TRBD1
CATDRDTYEQYF
TGTGCCACAGACAGGGATACCTACGAGCAGTACTTC
>.|TRBV11-3|TRBJ2-3|TRBD1
CASSLTGEDTQYF
TGTGCCAGCAGCTTGACAGGGGAAGATACGCAGTATTTT
>few|TRBV2|TRBJ2-7|.
CASILGGTYEQYF
TGTGCCAGCATCCTCGGCGGGACCTACGAGCAGTACTTC
>once|TRBV5-1|TRBJ2-5|TRBD2
CASSLTLSLAGVEETQYF
TGCGCCAGCAGCTTGACCCTCTCACTAGCGGGAGTTGAAGAGACCCAGTACTTC
>.|TRBV7-8|TRBJ2-7|.
CASSLDSSYEQYF
TGTGCCAGCAGCTTGGACAGCTCCTACGAGCAGTACTTC
>few|TRBV28|TRBJ1-4|.
CASSFPGGGNEKLFF
TGTGCCAGCAGTTTCCCCGGGGGGGGTAATGAAAAACTGTTTTTT
>.|TRBV29-1|TRBJ2-7|TRBD2
CSVEDLNEGGYPYEQYF
TGCAGCGTTGAAGACCTAAATGAGGGAGGGTACCCCTACGAGCAGTACTTC
>once|TRBV13|TRBJ1-1|.
CASSGRTHGNTEAFF
TGTGCCAGCAGCGGTCGGACACACGGGAACACTGAAGCTTTCTTT
>.|TRBV6-6|TRBJ2-1|TRBD2
CASSSLSSGDNEQFF
TGTGCCAGCAGTTCGCTCTCTAGCGGAGACAATGAGCAGTTCTTC
>.|TRBV21-1|TRBJ1-1|.
CASSKAVRVNGDTEAFF
TGTGCCAGCAGCAAAGCCGTGAGGGTCAATGGGGACACTGAAGCTTTCTTT
>.|TRBV5-5|TRBJ1-2|TRBD1
CASSQPGGTAIYGYTF
TGTGCCAGCAGCCAACCCGGCGGGACAGCTATCTATGGCTACACCTTC
>.|TRBV9|TRBJ1-1|.
CASSLQTGNTEAFF
TGTGCCAGCAGCCTACAGACAGGGAACACTGAAGCTTTCTTT
>.|TRBV11-3|TRBJ2-7|.
CASSLGQASYEQYF
TGTGCCAGCAGCTTAGGACAGGCCTCCTACGAGCAGTACTTC